These T cell receptor beta chains were read from a single sample in a study of OX40 agonist ivuxolimab in advanced cancers. Some clones are missing from TCRdb's copy, which holds only in-frame ones; the method was immunoSEQ multiplex PCR. The sample includes 67,000 or so clones, 86% of them seen just once. This specimen was CD4+ or CD8+ T cells sorted from blood, taken in a trial of the OX40 agonist ivuxolimab. The origin of the receptors is an adult with an advanced solid tumor such as melanoma, head and neck, liver or kidney cancer. Both conserved end residues are part of each CDR3. The order of the fields is D gene, V gene, clone size, J gene, CDR3 protein, CDR3 DNA. The D gene is left open where the match is weak. Not every row has a clone size; where given, it reads once, few, many or a size class.

D: NA
V: TRBV4-2
size: NA
J: TRBJ2-5
CDR3: CASSQEGAKRETQYF
DNA: TGTGCCAGCAGCCAAGAAGGGGCCAAAAGGGAGACCCAGTACTTC

D: NA
V: TRBV28
size: NA
J: TRBJ1-6
CDR3: CASSLSPTGPNSPLHF
DNA: TGTGCCAGCAGTTTATCCCCAACAGGGCCGAATTCACCCCTCCACTTT

D: TRBD2
V: TRBV5-1
size: NA
J: TRBJ2-1
CDR3: CASSWGGGHYNEQFF
DNA: TGCGCCAGCAGCTGGGGCGGGGGGCATTACAATGAGCAGTTCTTC

D: TRBD1
V: TRBV5-1
size: NA
J: TRBJ1-4
CDR3: CASSVGQGGSEKLFF
DNA: TGCGCCAGCAGCGTAGGACAGGGCGGGAGTGAAAAACTGTTTTTT

D: NA
V: TRBV6-6
size: NA
J: TRBJ1-5
CDR3: CASSTPQGGVNQPQHF
DNA: TGTGCCAGCAGCACCCCCCAGGGAGGGGTTAATCAGCCCCAGCATTTT

D: NA
V: TRBV6-5
size: NA
J: TRBJ1-3
CDR3: CASSSAPDRAGNTIYF
DNA: TGTGCCAGCAGTTCTGCGCCGGATCGGGCTGGAAACACCATATATTTT

D: NA
V: TRBV6-5
size: NA
J: TRBJ2-2
CDR3: CASSAFPGELFF
DNA: TGTGCCAGCAGCGCGTTCCCCGGGGAGCTGTTTTTT

D: NA
V: TRBV5-5
size: NA
J: TRBJ2-2
CDR3: CASSTRAAGELFF
DNA: TGTGCCAGCAGCACCCGGGCGGCCGGGGAGCTGTTTTTT

D: NA
V: TRBV5-5
size: NA
J: TRBJ1-5
CDR3: CASSTDYSNQPQHF
DNA: TGTGCCAGCAGCACCGATTATAGCAATCAGCCCCAGCATTTT

D: NA
V: TRBV29-1
size: once
J: TRBJ1-5
CDR3: CSVADTLNQPQHF
DNA: TGCAGCGTTGCCGACACCCTCAATCAGCCCCAGCATTTT

D: TRBD1
V: TRBV7-2
size: few
J: TRBJ1-6
CDR3: CASSFPTGETSPLHF
DNA: TGTGCCAGCAGCTTCCCGACAGGGGAGACGTCACCCCTCCACTTT

D: TRBD1
V: TRBV7-3
size: once
J: TRBJ1-1
CDR3: CASSEQGGTEAFF
DNA: TGTGCCAGCAGCGAACAGGGGGGCACTGAAGCTTTCTTT

D: NA
V: TRBV28
size: once
J: TRBJ2-7
CDR3: CASNLGLGEQYF
DNA: TGTGCCAGCAATCTTGGGCTCGGCGAGCAGTACTTC

D: NA
V: TRBV20-1
size: NA
J: TRBJ2-7
CDR3: CSAQTGYEQYF
DNA: TGCAGTGCACAGACAGGCTACGAGCAGTACTTC

D: NA
V: TRBV5-1
size: few
J: TRBJ1-5
CDR3: CASSLMSGQPQHF
DNA: TGCGCCAGCAGCTTAATGAGCGGGCAGCCCCAGCATTTT

D: NA
V: TRBV30
size: NA
J: TRBJ1-1
CDR3: CAWSVGPLKNTEAFF
DNA: TGTGCCTGGAGCGTGGGACCCCTCAAAAACACTGAAGCTTTCTTT

D: NA
V: TRBV10-1
size: NA
J: TRBJ1-5
CDR3: CASSERVDQPQHF
DNA: TGCGCCAGCAGTGAAAGGGTGGATCAGCCCCAGCATTTT

D: NA
V: TRBV4-3
size: NA
J: TRBJ1-3
CDR3: CASSHVQGAGNTIYF
DNA: TGCGCCAGCAGCCACGTGCAGGGAGCTGGAAACACCATATATTTT

D: NA
V: TRBV20-1
size: NA
J: TRBJ1-1
CDR3: CSAAPGSEAFF
DNA: TGCAGTGCTGCGCCAGGGAGTGAAGCTTTCTTT

D: NA
V: TRBV7-3
size: once
J: TRBJ1-5
CDR3: CASSIDSDQPQHF
DNA: TGTGCCAGCAGCATCGACAGTGATCAGCCCCAGCATTTT

D: TRBD2
V: TRBV28
size: NA
J: TRBJ2-5
CDR3: CASKTGTIEETQYF
DNA: TGTGCCAGCAAAACCGGGACTATAGAAGAGACCCAGTACTTC